This T cell receptor beta chain is from a study of blood T cell repertoires in COVID-19. Study-level background: In each case, the material was cDNA or gDNA derived from T cells, B-cell-depleted T cells, or PBMCs.

The table came from immunoSEQ multiplex PCR; TCRdb's copy has only in-frame clones and leaves some out. The table has around 260,000 clones, approximately 86% seen once; the top ten hold over 7.5%. This TCR derives from a man in his forties or fifties who had recovered from COVID-19. Sequencing was performed on peripheral blood.

In nucleotides, the CDR3 is TGCAGCTTACAGAATACTAACTATGGCTACACCTTC. Encoded protein: CSLQNTNYGYTF. The chain joins TRBV29-1 to TRBJ1-2; D is uncertain. This CDR3 contains 12 residues. Trimming stripped 8 bases from V and 0 bases from J, with 10 bases between. The germline CDR1 and CDR2 sequences are SQVTM and ANQGSEA.